Each of the 26 T cell receptor beta chains below was sequenced from the same sample in a study of shared clonotypes between healthy human individuals. TCRdb's copy holds only in-frame clones and misses some; the assay was immunoSEQ multiplex PCR. This table holds some 470,000 clones, around 80% found once. The sample taken for sequencing was PBMCs. These receptors all stem from a woman between 35 and 50 years old in good health. Some clones in this sample may be carry-over from other donors' samples.

At least ten counts were recorded for this clone. The V call is TRBV5-1, the J call TRBJ2-3; 7 bases line up with TRBD2. This CDR3 comprises 16 residues. V gave up 1 base and J gave up 2 bases; unmatched junction bases: 7. CDR1 is SGHRS and CDR2 is YFSETQ in the germline V gene. The CDR3 protein is CASSLKLGTTTDTQYF. DNA for the CDR3: TGCGCCAGCAGCTTGAAACTCGGGACTACCACAGATACGCAGTATTTT.

V and J are TRBV20-1 and TRBJ1-6; no firm D call. Per the germline V gene, CDR1 is DFQATT and CDR2 is SNEGSKA (reference sequence). The V end was cut by 4 bases, the J end by 18 bases, with 13 bases between. This CDR3 is built from 10 residues. This chain's CDR3 is CSAIWQSPHF. The CDR3 DNA reads as TGCAGTGCTATCTGGCAGTCCCCCCACTTT.

The chain joins TRBV6-5 to TRBJ1-1; unclear D gene. Germline V gene data show CDR1 as MNHEY and CDR2 as SVGAGI. The CDR3 spans 11 residues. V gave up 2 bases and J gave up 9 bases, with 7 bases separating them. CDR3 sequence: CASSYLDKAFF. In DNA, the CDR3 is TGTGCCAGCAGTTACCTTGACAAAGCTTTCTTT.

This clone was counted between two and nine times. The chain is built from TRBV6-1 and TRBJ2-5, with D possibly being TRBD2 (5 bases). Trimming shortened V by 6 bases and J by 4 bases, and 9 bases separated the two germline ends. Germline V gives CDR1 MNHNS, CDR2 SASEGT. The CDR3 is made up of 12 amino acids. The CDR3 region is CASRAVGETQYF. The CDR3 bases are TGTGCCAGCAGAGCGGTGGGAGAGACCCAGTACTTC.

This clone appeared a few times. Here the CDR3 reads CASGDRGPYGYTF. The DNA for the CDR3 is TGTGCCAGCGGTGACAGGGGACCCTATGGCTACACCTTC. This chain joins TRBV28 and TRBJ1-2; 8 nucleotides line up with TRBD1. Trimming removed 8 bases from V and 4 bases from J; junction bases left unmatched: 6. In germline, CDR1 is MDHEN, CDR2 SYDVKM. The CDR3 runs to 13 residues.

The rearrangement links TRBV5-4 to TRBJ2-7; 7 bases line up with TRBD1. The CDR3 consists of 14 residues. Germline V gene sequence: CDR1 SGHNT, CDR2 YYREEE (reference sequence). J gave up 4 bases and V 3 bases, and 7 bases lay outside the gene matches. CDR3 nucleotides: TGTGCCAGCAGCTCCCCGGGACAGCATTACGAGCAGTACTTC. It encodes CASSSPGQHYEQYF.

The rearrangement joins TRBV10-3 to TRBJ2-5; D possibly uses TRBD1 or TRBD2 (5 bases each). CDR3 length: 12 residues. With 11 bases removed from V and 5 bases from J, the gap between germline ends came to 15 bases. Germline V gives CDR1 ENHRY, CDR2 SYGVKD. CDR3 nucleotide sequence: TGTGCCTCCCGGGACCCCGGGGAGACCCAGTACTTC. This codes for CASRDPGETQYF.

Points on this clone: Other DNA variants within this sample encode the same CDR3. The chain uses TRBV7-3 and TRBJ2-3; 7 bases fit TRBD2. The germline gives CDR1 SGHTA, CDR2 FQGTGA. This CDR3 has 15 residues. J was trimmed by 1 base and V by 1 base; bases with no gene match: 2. CDR3 coding DNA: TGTGCCAGCAGCTTAAGGCTAGCGGGCACAGATACGCAGTATTTT. It encodes CASSLRLAGTDTQYF. The full variable domain, with the rest looked up from reference TRBV7-3 and TRBJ2-3, is GAGVSQTPSNKVTEKGKYVELRCDPISGHTALYWYRQSLGQGPEFLIYFQGTGAADDSGLPNDRFFAVRPEGSVSTLKIQRTERGDSAVYLCASSLRLAGTDTQYFGPGTRLTVL.

The chain joins TRBV7-3 to TRBJ1-2; TRBD1 might be the D (5 bases). The V end was cut by 2 bases, the J end by 9 bases, with 13 bases between. Germline values: CDR1 SGHTA, CDR2 FQGTGA. The CDR3 length is 13 residues. The CDR3 protein is CASSLEFGARYTF. CDR3 DNA sequence: TGTGCCAGCAGCTTAGAATTCGGGGCCCGCTACACCTTC.

For this clone: This is likely an artifact of a read error, given a far larger clone one base away. Distinct nucleotide sequences in the sample also encode this CDR3. This sequence joins TRBV14 and TRBJ2-7; D is uncertain. The CDR3 length is 14 residues. Germline V gene sequence: CDR1 SGHDN, CDR2 FVKESK. V shed 6 bases and J shed 2 bases, with 14 bases lying between them. The CDR3 protein is CASSPRTNPYEQYF. The CDR3 region has the DNA TGTGCCAGCAGTCCCAGGACGAACCCCTACGAGCAGTACTTC.

The chain employs TRBV7-3 and TRBJ2-7, with 7 bases that match TRBD2. Trimming cost V 2 bases and J 2 bases; bases outside gene matches: 6. The CDR3 spans 15 residues. CDR1 and CDR2 from the germline V gene are SGHTA and FQGTGA. The CDR3 DNA follows: TGTGCCAGCAGCTTATCGGGCGGGAGCCCCTACGAGCAGTACTTC. It encodes CASSLSGGSPYEQYF.

The rearrangement links TRBV28 to TRBJ1-5; a weak D match, TRBD1 (6 bases). CDR1 and CDR2 from the germline V gene are MDHEN and SYDVKM. The CDR3 runs to 13 residues. The V end lost 6 bases, the J end lost 6 bases, and 12 bases lay between the germline ends. The DNA of the CDR3 is TGTGCCAGCAGAGGGGGGGGAGCTCAGCCCCAGCATTTT. It codes for CASRGGGAQPQHF.

Turning to this clone: This likely traces to a read error, being one base from a far larger clone. This chain uses TRBV28 with TRBJ2-1; D is ambiguous. V was clipped by 6 bases and J by 2 bases, with 2 bases between them. The germline CDR1 and CDR2 sequences are MDHEN and SYDVKM. This CDR3 is 11 amino acids long. CDR3 region: CASSPYNEQFF. CDR3 DNA sequence: TGTGCCAGCAGCCCCTACAATGAGCAGTTCTTC.

The chain's CDR3 is CASSYRQGGSYEQYF. The CDR3 DNA reads TGTGCCAGCAGTTACCGACAGGGGGGCTCCTACGAGCAGTACTTC. The chain recombines TRBV6-5 with TRBJ2-7, with 9 bases lining up with TRBD1. Looked up from germline, CDR1 is MNHEY and CDR2 is SVGAGI. J lost 0 bases, V lost 2 bases, and 2 bases had no gene match. This CDR3 comprises 15 residues.

The chain couples TRBV5-1 to TRBJ2-5, with 14 nucleotides matching TRBD2. J gave up 0 bases and V 3 bases, and 10 bases lay outside the gene matches. This CDR3 is built from 19 residues. CDR1 SGHRS and CDR2 YFSETQ come from the germline V gene. The CDR3 DNA sequence: TGCGCCAGCAGCTCCGGACTAGCGGGAGGAACCGGGTACCAAGAGACCCAGTACTTC. It codes for CASSSGLAGGTGYQETQYF.

V is TRBV15 and J is TRBJ1-2; a weak D match, TRBD1 (6 bases). The CDR3 is 16 residues long. Germline values: CDR1 LNHNV, CDR2 YYDKDF (reference sequence). Trimming took off 1 base at V and 8 bases at J, with 20 bases between the two ends. The CDR3 spells CATSRGPEMGAGGYTF. The CDR3 region has the DNA TGTGCCACCAGCAGAGGCCCAGAGATGGGGGCTGGCGGCTACACCTTC.

The chain couples TRBV10-3 to TRBJ2-1, with TRBD2 matching 11 bases. The ends lost 0 bases at V and 2 bases at J; junction bases unmatched: 6. Germline lookup yields CDR1 ENHRY and CDR2 SYGVKD. CDR3 length equals 18 residues. The DNA for the CDR3 is TGTGCCATCAGTGAGTCGGCGCTAGCGGGAGGTCCCTACAATGAGCAGTTCTTC. Amino acids: CAISESALAGGPYNEQFF.

The chain couples TRBV5-1 to TRBJ2-2, with D unclear. The CDR3 loop spans 13 amino acids. V was trimmed by 3 bases and J by 5 bases, leaving 8 bases between them. CDR1 is SGHRS, CDR2 YFSETQ, per germline. The CDR3: CASSSLSTGELFF. In DNA, the CDR3 is TGCGCCAGCAGCTCCCTAAGTACCGGGGAGCTGTTTTTT.

This chain uses TRBV19 with TRBJ2-3; D possibly uses TRBD1 or TRBD2 (5 bases each). Germline CDR1 reads LNHDA; CDR2 reads SQIVND (reference sequence). The CDR3 totals 16 residues. The V end lost 4 bases, the J end lost 3 bases, and 17 bases lay between the germline ends. The CDR3 sequence is CASSSRGGAMTDTQYF. DNA of the CDR3: TGTGCCAGTAGTAGTCGTGGGGGAGCTATGACAGATACGCAGTATTTT.

J is TRBJ2-7 and V is TRBV5-5; 7 nucleotides line up with TRBD1. J gave up 4 bases and V 5 bases, and 9 bases lay outside the gene matches. Germline V gives CDR1 SGHKS, CDR2 YYEKEE (reference sequence). The CDR3 is 14 residues long. The CDR3 loop reads CASRKPGQKYEQYF. CDR3 DNA sequence: TGTGCCAGCAGGAAGCCGGGACAGAAATACGAGCAGTACTTC.

The rearrangement links TRBV9 to TRBJ2-7, with 7 bases that match TRBD1. Germline V CDR1 and CDR2: SGDLS, YYNGEE. The V gene end was trimmed by 3 bases and the J gene end by 0 bases; junction bases not matched to a gene: 6. There are 15 residues in the CDR3. Here the CDR3 reads CASSAGTVFSYEQYF. CDR3 nucleotides: TGTGCCAGCAGCGCCGGGACAGTATTCTCCTACGAGCAGTACTTC.

This sequence joins TRBV28 and TRBJ2-5, with D perhaps TRBD1 (5 bases). The CDR3 has 12 amino acids. The germline V gene has CDR1 MDHEN and CDR2 SYDVKM. The germline V and J ends were trimmed by 7 bases and 5 bases, with 11 bases remaining between them. In DNA form, the CDR3 reads TGTGCCAGCACAGGGAACGGGGAGACCCAGTACTTC. It translates to CASTGNGETQYF.

This clone was counted a few times. V usage is TRBV19 and J usage is TRBJ1-2, with 8 bases aligning to TRBD1. Germline CDR1 reads LNHDA; CDR2 reads SQIVND (reference sequence). The ends lost 5 bases at V and 7 bases at J; junction bases unmatched: 6. CDR3 length: 13 residues. CDR3 in DNA: TGTGCCAGTAGTGCAGACAGGGGTCTTGGCTACACCTTC. Translated, it gives CASSADRGLGYTF.

The chain carries TRBV7-3 and TRBJ2-2, with 7 bases matching TRBD2. After removal of 3 bases from V and 2 bases from J, the junction contained 3 bases not matched to a gene. CDR1 and CDR2 (germline): SGHTA, FQGTGA. This CDR3 comprises 15 residues. The CDR3 DNA is TGTGCCAGCAGCTTGCTAGCGGATAACACCGGGGAGCTGTTTTTT. Translation gives CASSLLADNTGELFF.

In this sample, this clone turned up a few times. The chain combines TRBV10-3 with TRBJ2-1, with 10 bases aligning to TRBD2. J was trimmed by 8 bases and V by 0 bases; bases with no gene match: 4. The CDR3 consists of 15 residues. Germline V gene sequence: CDR1 ENHRY, CDR2 SYGVKD. The DNA of the CDR3 is TGTGCCATCAGTGAGTCCATGGGACTAGCGTATGAGCAGTTCTTC. This gives the protein CAISESMGLAYEQFF.

This clone was recorded a few times. V gene TRBV2 combines with J gene TRBJ2-5; D not resolved. V was pared by 3 bases and J by 5 bases, with 7 bases between. The germline CDR1 and CDR2 sequences are SNHLY and FYNNEI. This CDR3 is built from 12 residues. CDR3 bases: TGTGCCAGCAGTGACAGCTATGAGACCCAGTACTTC. This sequence encodes CASSDSYETQYF.